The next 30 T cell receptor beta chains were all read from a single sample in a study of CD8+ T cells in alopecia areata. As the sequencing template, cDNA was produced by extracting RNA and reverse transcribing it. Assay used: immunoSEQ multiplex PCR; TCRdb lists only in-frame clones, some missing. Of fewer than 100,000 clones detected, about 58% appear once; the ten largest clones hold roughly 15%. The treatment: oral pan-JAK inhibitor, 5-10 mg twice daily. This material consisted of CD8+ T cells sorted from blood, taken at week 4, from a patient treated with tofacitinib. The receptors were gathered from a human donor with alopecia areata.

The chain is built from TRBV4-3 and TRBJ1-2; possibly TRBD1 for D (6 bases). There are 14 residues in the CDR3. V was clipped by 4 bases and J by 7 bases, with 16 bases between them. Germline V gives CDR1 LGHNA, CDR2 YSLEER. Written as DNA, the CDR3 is TGCGCCAGCAGCCCCAACACAAGGACAGTTGGCTACACCTTC. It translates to CASSPNTRTVGYTF.

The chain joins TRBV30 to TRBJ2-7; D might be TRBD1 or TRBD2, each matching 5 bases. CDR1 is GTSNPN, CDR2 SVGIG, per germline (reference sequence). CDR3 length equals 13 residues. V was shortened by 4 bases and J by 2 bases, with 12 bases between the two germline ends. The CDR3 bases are TGTGCCTGGACCCGGGACCGACCCTACGAGCAGTACTTC. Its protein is CAWTRDRPYEQYF.

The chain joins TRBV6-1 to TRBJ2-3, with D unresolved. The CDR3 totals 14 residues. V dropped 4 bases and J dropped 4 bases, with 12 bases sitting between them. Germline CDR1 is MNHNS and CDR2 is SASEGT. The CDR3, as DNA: TGTGCCAGCAGTGTAGGGTCCGCCCCAGATACGCAGTATTTT. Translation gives CASSVGSAPDTQYF.

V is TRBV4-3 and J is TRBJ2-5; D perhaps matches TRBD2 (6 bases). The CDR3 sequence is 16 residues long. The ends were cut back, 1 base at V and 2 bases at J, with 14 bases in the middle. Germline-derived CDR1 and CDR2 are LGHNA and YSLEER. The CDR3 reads CASSQGGGGTQETQYF. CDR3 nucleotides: TGCGCCAGCAGCCAAGGGGGAGGCGGGACTCAAGAGACCCAGTACTTC.

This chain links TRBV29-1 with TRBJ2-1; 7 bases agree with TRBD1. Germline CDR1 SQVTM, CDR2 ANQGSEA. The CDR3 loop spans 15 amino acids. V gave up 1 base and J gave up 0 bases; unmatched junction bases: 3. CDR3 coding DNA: TGCAGCGTTGAAGGACAGGGTTCCTCCTACAATGAGCAGTTCTTC. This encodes CSVEGQGSSYNEQFF.

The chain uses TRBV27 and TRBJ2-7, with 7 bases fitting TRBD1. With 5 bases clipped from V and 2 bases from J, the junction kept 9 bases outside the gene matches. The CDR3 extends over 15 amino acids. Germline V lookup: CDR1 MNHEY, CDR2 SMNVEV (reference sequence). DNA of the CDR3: TGTGCCAGCAGTCCAGGGGGTTCACCAGCCTACGAGCAGTACTTC. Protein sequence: CASSPGGSPAYEQYF.

CDR3 sequence: CSGDREAHEQFF. CDR3 nucleotides: TGCAGCGGGGACAGGGAGGCACATGAGCAGTTCTTC. The rearrangement uses TRBV29-1 and TRBJ2-1; 9 positions match TRBD1. CDR1 SQVTM and CDR2 ANQGSEA come from the germline V gene. The CDR3 sequence is 12 residues long. V lost 7 bases, J lost 8 bases, and 6 bases stayed unmatched.

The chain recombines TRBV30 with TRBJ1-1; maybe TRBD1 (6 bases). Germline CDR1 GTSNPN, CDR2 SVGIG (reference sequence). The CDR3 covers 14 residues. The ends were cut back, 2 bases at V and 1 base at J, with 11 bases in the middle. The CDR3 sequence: CAWSPRGANTEAFF. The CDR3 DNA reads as TGTGCCTGGAGTCCTAGGGGGGCGAACACTGAAGCTTTCTTT. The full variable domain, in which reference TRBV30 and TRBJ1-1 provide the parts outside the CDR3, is SQTIHQWPATLVQPVGSPLSLECTVEGTSNPNLYWYRQAAGRGLQLLFYSVGIGQISSEVPQNLSASRPQDRQFILSSKKLLLSDSGFYLCAWSPRGANTEAFFGQGTRLTVV.

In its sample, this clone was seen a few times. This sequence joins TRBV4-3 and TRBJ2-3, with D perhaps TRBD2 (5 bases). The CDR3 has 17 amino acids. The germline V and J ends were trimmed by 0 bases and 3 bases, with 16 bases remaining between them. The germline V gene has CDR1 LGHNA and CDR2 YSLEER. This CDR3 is CASSQDGHGSGTDTQYF. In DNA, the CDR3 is TGCGCCAGCAGCCAAGATGGGCATGGGTCGGGGACAGATACGCAGTATTTT.

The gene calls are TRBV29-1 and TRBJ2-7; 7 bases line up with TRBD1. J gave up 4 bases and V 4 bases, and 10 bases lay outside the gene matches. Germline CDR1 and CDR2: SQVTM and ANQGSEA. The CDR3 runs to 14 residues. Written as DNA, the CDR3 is TGCAGCGTTGGAGGGGGCGCAGGCCCTTACGAGCAGTACTTC. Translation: CSVGGGAGPYEQYF.

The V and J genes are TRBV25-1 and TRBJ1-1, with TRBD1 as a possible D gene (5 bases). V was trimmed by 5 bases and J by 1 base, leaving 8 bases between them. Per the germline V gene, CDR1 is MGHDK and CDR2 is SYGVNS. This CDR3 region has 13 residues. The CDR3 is CASSFGANTEAFF. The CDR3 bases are TGTGCCAGCAGTTTTGGGGCGAACACTGAAGCTTTCTTT.

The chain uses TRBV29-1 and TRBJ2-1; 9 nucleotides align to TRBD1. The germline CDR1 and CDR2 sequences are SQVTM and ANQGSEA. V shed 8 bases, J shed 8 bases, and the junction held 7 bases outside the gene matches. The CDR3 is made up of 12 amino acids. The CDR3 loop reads CSFSGTGYEQFF. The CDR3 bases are TGCAGCTTTTCCGGGACAGGGTATGAGCAGTTCTTC.

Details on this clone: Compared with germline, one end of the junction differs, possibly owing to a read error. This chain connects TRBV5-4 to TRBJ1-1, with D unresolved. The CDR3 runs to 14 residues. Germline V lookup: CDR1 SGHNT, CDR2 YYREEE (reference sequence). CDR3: CASSLGAVNPEAFF. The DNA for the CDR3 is TGTGCCAGCAGCTTGGGGGCAGTGAACCCTGAAGCTTTCTTT.

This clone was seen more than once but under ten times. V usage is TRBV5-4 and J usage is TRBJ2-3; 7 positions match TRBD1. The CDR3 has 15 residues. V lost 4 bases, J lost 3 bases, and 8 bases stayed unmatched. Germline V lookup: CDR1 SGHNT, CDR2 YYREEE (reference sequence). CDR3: CASSGDRVWTDTQYF. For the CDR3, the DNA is TGTGCCAGCAGCGGTGACAGGGTTTGGACAGATACGCAGTATTTT.

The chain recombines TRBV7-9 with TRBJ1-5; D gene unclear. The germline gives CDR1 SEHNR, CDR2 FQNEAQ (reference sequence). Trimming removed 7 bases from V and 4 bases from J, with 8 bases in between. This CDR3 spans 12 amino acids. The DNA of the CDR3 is TGTGCCAGCACCGCCGAAAATCAGCCCCAGCATTTT. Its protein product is CASTAENQPQHF.

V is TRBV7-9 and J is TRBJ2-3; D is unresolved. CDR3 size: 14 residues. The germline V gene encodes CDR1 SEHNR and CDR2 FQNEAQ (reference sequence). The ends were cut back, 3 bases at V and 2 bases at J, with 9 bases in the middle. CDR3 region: CASSLGGFTDTQYF. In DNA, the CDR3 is TGTGCCAGCAGCTTGGGCGGATTCACAGATACGCAGTATTTT.

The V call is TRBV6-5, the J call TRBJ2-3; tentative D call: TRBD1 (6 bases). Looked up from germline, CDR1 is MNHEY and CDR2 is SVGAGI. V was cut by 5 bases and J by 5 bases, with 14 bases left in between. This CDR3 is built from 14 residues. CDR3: CASSLWGQKDTQYF. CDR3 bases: TGTGCCAGCAGTCTCTGGGGGCAAAAAGATACGCAGTATTTT.

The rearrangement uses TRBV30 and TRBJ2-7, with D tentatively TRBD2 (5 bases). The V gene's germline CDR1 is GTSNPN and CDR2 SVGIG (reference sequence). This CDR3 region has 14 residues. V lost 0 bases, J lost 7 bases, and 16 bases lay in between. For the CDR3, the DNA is TGTGCCTGGAGTGTCAAGCGGACGGCCTGGGAGCAGTACTTC. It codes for CAWSVKRTAWEQYF.

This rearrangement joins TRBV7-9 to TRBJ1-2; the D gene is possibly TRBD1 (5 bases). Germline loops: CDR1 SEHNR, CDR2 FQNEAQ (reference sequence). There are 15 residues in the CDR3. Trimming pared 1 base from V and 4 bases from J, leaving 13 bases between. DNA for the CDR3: TGTGCCAGCAGCTTAGACGGGACCGGGGCCTATGGCTACACCTTC. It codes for CASSLDGTGAYGYTF.

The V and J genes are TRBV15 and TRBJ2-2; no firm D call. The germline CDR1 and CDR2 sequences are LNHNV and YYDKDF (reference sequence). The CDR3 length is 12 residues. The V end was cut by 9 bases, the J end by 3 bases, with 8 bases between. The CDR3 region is CATRSYTGELFF. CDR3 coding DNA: TGTGCCACTAGGTCCTACACCGGGGAGCTGTTTTTT.

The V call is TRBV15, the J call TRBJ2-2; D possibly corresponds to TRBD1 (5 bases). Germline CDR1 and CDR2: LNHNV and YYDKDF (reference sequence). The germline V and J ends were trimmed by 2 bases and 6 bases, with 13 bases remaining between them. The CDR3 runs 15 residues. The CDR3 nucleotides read TGTGCCACCAGCAGAATGGATGACAGTTCCGGGGAGCTGTTTTTT. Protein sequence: CATSRMDDSSGELFF. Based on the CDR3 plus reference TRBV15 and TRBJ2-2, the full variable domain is DAMVIQNPRYQVTQFGKPVTLSCSQTLNHNVMYWYQQKSSQAPKLLFHYYDKDFNNEADTPDNFQSRRPNTSFCFLDIRSPGLGDTAMYLCATSRMDDSSGELFFGEGSRLTVL.

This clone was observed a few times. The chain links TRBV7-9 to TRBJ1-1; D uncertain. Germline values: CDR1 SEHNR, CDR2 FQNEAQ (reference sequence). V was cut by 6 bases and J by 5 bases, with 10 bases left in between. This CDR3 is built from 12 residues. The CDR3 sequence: CASRSLGTEAFF. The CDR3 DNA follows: TGTGCCAGCAGATCGCTCGGAACTGAAGCTTTCTTT.

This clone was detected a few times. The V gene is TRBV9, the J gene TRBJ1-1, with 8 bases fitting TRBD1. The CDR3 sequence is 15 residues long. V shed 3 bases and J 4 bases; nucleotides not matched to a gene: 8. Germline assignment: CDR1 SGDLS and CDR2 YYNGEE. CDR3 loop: CASSGQGSSSTEAFF. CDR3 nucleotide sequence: TGTGCCAGCAGCGGACAGGGGAGTTCGAGCACTGAAGCTTTCTTT. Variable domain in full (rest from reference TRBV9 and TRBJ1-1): DSGVTQTPKHLITATGQRVTLRCSPRSGDLSVYWYQQSLDQGLQFLIQYYNGEERAKGNILERFSAQQFPDLHSELNLSSLELGDSALYFCASSGQGSSSTEAFFGQGTRLTVV.

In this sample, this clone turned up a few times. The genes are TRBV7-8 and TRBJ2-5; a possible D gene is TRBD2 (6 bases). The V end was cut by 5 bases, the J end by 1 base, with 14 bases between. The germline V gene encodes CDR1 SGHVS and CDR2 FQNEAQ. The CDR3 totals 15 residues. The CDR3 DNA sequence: TGTGCCAGCAGCCCCCTCGCGGGGCCCCAAGAGACCCAGTACTTC. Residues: CASSPLAGPQETQYF. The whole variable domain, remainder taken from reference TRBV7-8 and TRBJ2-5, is GAGVSQSPRYKVAKRGQDVALRCDPISGHVSLFWYQQALGQGPEFLTYFQNEAQLDKSGLPSDRFFAERPEGSVSTLKIQRTQQEDSAVYLCASSPLAGPQETQYFGPGTRLLVL.

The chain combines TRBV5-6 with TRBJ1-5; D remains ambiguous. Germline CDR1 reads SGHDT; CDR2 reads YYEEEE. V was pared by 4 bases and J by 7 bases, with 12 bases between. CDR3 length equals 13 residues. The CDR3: CASSVGPAQPQHF. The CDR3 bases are TGTGCCAGCAGCGTGGGCCCGGCCCAGCCCCAGCATTTT. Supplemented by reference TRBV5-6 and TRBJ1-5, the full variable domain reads DAGVTQSPTHLIKTRGQQVTLRCSPKSGHDTVSWYQQALGQGPQFIFQYYEEEERQRGNFPDRFSGHQFPNYSSELNVNALLLGDSALYLCASSVGPAQPQHFGDGTRLSIL.

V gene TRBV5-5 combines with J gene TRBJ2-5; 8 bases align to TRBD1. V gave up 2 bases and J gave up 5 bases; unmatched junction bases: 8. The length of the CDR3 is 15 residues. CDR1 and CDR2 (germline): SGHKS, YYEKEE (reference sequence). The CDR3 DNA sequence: TGTGCCAGCAGCTTTGGTCCAGGGGGCCAGGAGACCCAGTACTTC. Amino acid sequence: CASSFGPGGQETQYF.

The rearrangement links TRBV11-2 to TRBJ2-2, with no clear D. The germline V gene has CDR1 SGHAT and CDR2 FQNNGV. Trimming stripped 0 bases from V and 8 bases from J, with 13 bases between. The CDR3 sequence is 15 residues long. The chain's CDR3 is CASSLDTSLLGELFF. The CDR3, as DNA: TGTGCCAGCAGCTTAGATACGTCCCTTTTAGGGGAGCTGTTTTTT.

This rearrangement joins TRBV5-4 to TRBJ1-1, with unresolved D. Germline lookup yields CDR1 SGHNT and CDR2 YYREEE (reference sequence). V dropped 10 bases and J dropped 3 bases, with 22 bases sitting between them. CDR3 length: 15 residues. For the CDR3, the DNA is TGTGCCGCCACTGGAACGGGCGCCGAGTACACTGAAGCTTTCTTT. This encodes CAATGTGAEYTEAFF.

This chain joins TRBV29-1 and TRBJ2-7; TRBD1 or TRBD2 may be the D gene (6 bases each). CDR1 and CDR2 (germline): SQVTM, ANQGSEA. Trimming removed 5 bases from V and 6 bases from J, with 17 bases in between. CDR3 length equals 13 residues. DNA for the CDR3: TGCAGCGTTACACTAAGAGGGGGGCGCGAGCAGTACTTC. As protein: CSVTLRGGREQYF.

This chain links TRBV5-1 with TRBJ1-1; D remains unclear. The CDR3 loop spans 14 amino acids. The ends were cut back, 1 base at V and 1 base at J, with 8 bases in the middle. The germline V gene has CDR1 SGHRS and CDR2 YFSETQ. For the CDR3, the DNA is TGCGCCAGCAGCTTGCGGTCAGGGAACACTGAAGCTTTCTTT. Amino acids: CASSLRSGNTEAFF.